This TCR beta chain was sequenced for a study of T-cell reconstitution after alpha-beta-depleted transplantation in children. This clonotype has ten or more counts. The germline CDR1 and CDR2 sequences are SEHNR and FQNEAQ (reference sequence). V lost 4 bases, J lost 8 bases, and 8 bases lay in between. This CDR3 comprises 12 residues. The library targeted TCRbeta and was prepared with unique molecular identifiers. MiXCR was run by TCRdb on the PCR reads, yielding one entry per CDR3 protein. The table shows more than 150,000 distinct CDR3 sequences, with about 6.3% occurring only once. The clonotype was recovered from a human donor who donated a stem cell graft to a child with Wiskott-Aldrich syndrome. This sequence joins TRBV7-9 and TRBJ2-2; no reliable D call. Sequenced here: PBMCs from the stem cell graft donor, sampled from the stem cell graft. The CDR3 here is CASSSPIGELFF. CDR3 nucleotides: TGTGCCAGCAGCTCCCCAATTGGGGAGCTGTTTTTT.